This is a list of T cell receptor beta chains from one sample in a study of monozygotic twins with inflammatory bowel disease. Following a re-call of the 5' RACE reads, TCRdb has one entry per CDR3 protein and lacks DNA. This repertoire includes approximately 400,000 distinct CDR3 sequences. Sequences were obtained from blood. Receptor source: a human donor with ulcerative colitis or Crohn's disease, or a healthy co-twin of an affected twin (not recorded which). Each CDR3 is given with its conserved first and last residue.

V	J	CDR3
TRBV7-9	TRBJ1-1	CASMPLGGWMNTEAFF
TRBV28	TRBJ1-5	CASSIEWDRRDQPQHF
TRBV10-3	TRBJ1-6	CAISGEGSGSPLHF
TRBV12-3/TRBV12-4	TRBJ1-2	CASSLMEGRFDYGYTF
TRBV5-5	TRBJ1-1	CASSLEGGRGNTEAFF
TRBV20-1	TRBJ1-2	CSASLGVNYGYTF
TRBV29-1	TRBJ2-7	CSVGSGSGFHEQYF
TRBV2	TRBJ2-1	CASRPGTSGSRLF
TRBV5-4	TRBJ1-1	CASSKEENTEAFF
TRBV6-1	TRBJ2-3	CASTLTEVPFADTQYF
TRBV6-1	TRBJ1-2	CASRFDTPTLGYTF
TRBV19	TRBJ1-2	CASSTGTGSNYGYTF
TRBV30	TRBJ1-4	CAWSVRGPVGEKLFF
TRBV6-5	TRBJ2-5	CASRQGATKTQYF
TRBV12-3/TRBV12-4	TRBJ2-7	CASSPPNRLAGVLSEQYF
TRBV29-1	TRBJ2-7	CSVEAGETADYEQYF
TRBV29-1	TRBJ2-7	CSVLQGARRDEQYF
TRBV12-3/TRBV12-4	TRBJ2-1	CASSYNRGLYNEQFF
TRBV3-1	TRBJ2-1	CASSTGISSYNEQFF
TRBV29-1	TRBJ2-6	CSVSSFAGANVLTF
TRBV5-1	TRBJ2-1	CASSLDGSIINEQFF
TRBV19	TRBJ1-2	CASKLSGRVNYGYTF
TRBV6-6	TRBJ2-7	CASSYAVEQYF
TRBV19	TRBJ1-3	CASSRLISGNTIYF
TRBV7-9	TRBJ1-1	CASIPPRGTEAFF
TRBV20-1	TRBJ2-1	CSASALVGQRGNEQFF
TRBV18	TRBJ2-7	CASSRTGYPREQYF